Following are 19 T cell receptor beta chains from one sample sequenced in a study of CD8+CD57+ T cells in acquired aplastic anemia. Genomic DNA served as template for TCR beta VDJ and CDR3 profiling. One entry per CDR3 protein, called by TCRdb with MiXCR from the reads. The sample carries about 240,000 distinct CDR3 sequences, 47% recorded once. Patients chosen for sequencing had CD8+CD57+ cells that had expanded, as shown by flow cytometry. The specimen was sorted CD4+, CD8+, or CD8+CD57+ T cells (not recorded which) from PBMCs. The receptors shown here come from a human donor with aplastic anemia.

V gene TRBV2 combines with J gene TRBJ2-1, with TRBD1 matching over 8 bases. J lost 9 bases, V lost 4 bases, and 8 bases had no gene match. The germline CDR1 and CDR2 sequences are SNHLY and FYNNEI. The CDR3 length is 14 residues. Here the CDR3 reads CASSARQGFGEQFF. The CDR3 DNA reads TGTGCCAGCAGTGCCCGACAGGGGTTCGGTGAGCAGTTCTTC. Variable domain in full (rest from reference TRBV2 and TRBJ2-1): EPEVTQTPSHQVTQMGQEVILRCVPISNHLYFYWYRQILGQKVEFLVSFYNNEISEKSEIFDDQFSVERPDGSNFTLKIRSTKLEDSAMYFCASSARQGFGEQFFGPGTRLTVL.

At least ten counts were recorded for this clonotype. The chain links TRBV12-3 or TRBV12-4 to TRBJ2-2, with TRBD1 identical over 10 bases. Trimming cost V 8 bases and J 5 bases; bases outside gene matches: 8. The CDR3 runs 15 residues. CDR3 DNA sequence: TGTGCCAGCGAAGTTTGGGGACAGGGGACCGGGGAGCTGTTTTTT. This translates into CASEVWGQGTGELFF.

Concerning this clonotype itself: Possible read error: a much larger clone is one base away. V gene TRBV9 combines with J gene TRBJ2-5; unclear D gene. CDR1 and CDR2 from the germline V gene are SGDLS and YYNGEE. The CDR3 length is 9 residues. The CDR3 here is CASGETQHF. CDR3 nucleotide sequence: TGTGCCAGCGGAGAGACCCAGCACTTC.

This clonotype was seen many times. This chain joins TRBV20-1 and TRBJ1-2; tentatively, D is TRBD1 (5 bases). Trimming removed 5 bases from V and 2 bases from J, with 18 bases in between. The V gene's germline CDR1 is DFQATT and CDR2 SNEGSKA (reference sequence). The CDR3 runs to 15 residues. CDR3 region: CSALSGTENNYGYTF. The CDR3 DNA follows: TGCAGTGCTCTCTCCGGGACTGAGAACAACTATGGCTACACCTTC.

Notes on this clonotype: A much bigger clone sits one base away, suggesting this may be a read error. The V gene is TRBV20-1, the J gene TRBJ1-5; 8 bases agree with TRBD1. Germline assignment: CDR1 DFQATT and CDR2 SNEGSKA (reference sequence). The CDR3 is made up of 14 amino acids. As DNA, the CDR3 is TGCAGTGCCAAGGACAGGGCAAGCAGTCAGCCCCAGCATTTT. Translated: CSAKDRASSQPQHF.

This clonotype was counted many times. The chain is built from TRBV6-1 and TRBJ2-7; tentative D call: TRBD1 (5 bases). This CDR3 is built from 12 residues. In germline, CDR1 is MNHNS, CDR2 SASEGT. V was trimmed by 5 bases and J by 6 bases, leaving 11 bases between them. The DNA of the CDR3 is TGTGCCAGCAGTCAGGGAACGAGCGAGCAGTACTTC. It specifies CASSQGTSEQYF.

This clonotype was observed at least ten times. This chain joins TRBV4-3 and TRBJ1-1; 8 nucleotides agree with TRBD1. The germline V gene encodes CDR1 LGHNA and CDR2 YSLEER. This CDR3 has 13 amino acids. The junction had 6 bases not matched to a gene; V was cut back by 6 bases and J by 6 bases. Here the CDR3 reads CASRGRGLAEAFF. The CDR3 DNA follows: TGCGCCAGCAGGGGCAGGGGGCTCGCTGAAGCTTTCTTT.

The table lists this clonotype with a few counts. The rearrangement uses TRBV25-1 and TRBJ2-7, with 14 positions matching TRBD2. Germline assignment: CDR1 MGHDK and CDR2 SYGVNS. V was clipped by 4 bases and J by 2 bases; unmatched bases: 10. This CDR3 has 18 residues. CDR3 nucleotides: TGTGCCAGCAGTGGCCACGCCCTGACTAGCGGGGGGGCCTACGAGCAGTACTTC. It specifies CASSGHALTSGGAYEQYF.

This clonotype occurred many times. The chain links TRBV12-3 or TRBV12-4 to TRBJ2-5, with 9 positions matching TRBD2. The CDR3 runs to 14 residues. The ends lost 6 bases at V and 5 bases at J; junction bases unmatched: 7. The CDR3 here is CASSPLAGWETQYF. The DNA of the CDR3 is TGTGCCAGCAGCCCGCTAGCGGGGTGGGAGACCCAGTACTTC.

A remark on this clonotype: A much larger clone differs by one base, so this may be a read error. The rearrangement uses TRBV5-4 and TRBJ1-2, with TRBD1 as a possible D gene (5 bases). The CDR3 contains 9 residues. From germline, CDR1 is SGHNT and CDR2 YYREEE (reference sequence). The CDR3 reads CASSLGDGF. DNA of the CDR3: TGTGCCAGCAGCTTGGGGGACGGCTTC.

Note on this clonotype: This may be a read error, as it is one base from a much larger clone. This sequence joins TRBV24-1 and TRBJ2-7; unclear D gene. V dropped 6 bases and J dropped 4 bases, with 9 bases sitting between them. The CDR3 length is 12 residues. Germline CDR1 and CDR2: KGHDR and SFDVKD. Here the CDR3 reads CATSLSRYEQYF. CDR3 in DNA: TGTGCCACCAGTTTATCCCGGTACGAGCAGTACTTC.

This clonotype was recorded many times. This sequence joins TRBV5-1 and TRBJ2-3; D uncertain. Trimming left V 2 bases short and J 1 base short, with 11 bases between. The length of the CDR3 is 15 residues. Germline values: CDR1 SGHRS, CDR2 YFSETQ. Here the CDR3 DNA reads TGCGCCAGCAGCTTTATGGGTGGCGGCACAGATACGCAGTATTTT. Protein sequence: CASSFMGGGTDTQYF.

The V and J genes are TRBV2 and TRBJ2-7; D unclear. V was clipped by 7 bases and J by 2 bases, with 12 bases between them. The CDR3 sequence is 13 residues long. Germline V lookup: CDR1 SNHLY, CDR2 FYNNEI. The CDR3 here is CASTKATPYEQYF. DNA of the CDR3: TGTGCCAGCACCAAAGCTACACCCTACGAGCAGTACTTC. Complete variable domain (other parts from reference TRBV2 and TRBJ2-7): EPEVTQTPSHQVTQMGQEVILRCVPISNHLYFYWYRQILGQKVEFLVSFYNNEISEKSEIFDDQFSVERPDGSNFTLKIRSTKLEDSAMYFCASTKATPYEQYFGPGTRLTVT.

This chain links TRBV12-3 or TRBV12-4 with TRBJ2-7; 12 nucleotides match TRBD2. The V gene end was trimmed by 4 bases and the J gene end by 2 bases; junction bases not matched to a gene: 9. The CDR3 loop spans 17 amino acids. CDR3: CASSYETSGGRTYEQYF. For the CDR3, the DNA is TGTGCCAGCAGTTACGAGACTAGCGGGGGTCGGACCTACGAGCAGTACTTC.

This clonotype appeared many times. J is TRBJ2-3 and V is TRBV9; TRBD2 might be the D (6 bases). The V gene lost 4 bases and the J gene lost 0 bases, with 12 bases spanning the gap. Per germline, CDR1 SGDLS and CDR2 YYNGEE. The CDR3 has 15 amino acids. The CDR3 here is CASSLSGTSTDTQYF. The CDR3 DNA follows: TGTGCCAGCAGCTTATCGGGGACTAGCACAGATACGCAGTATTTT.

This clonotype has just a few counts. The J gene is TRBJ1-2, the V gene TRBV19; unclear D gene. CDR1 LNHDA and CDR2 SQIVND come from the germline V gene (reference sequence). Trimming took off 11 bases at V and 1 base at J, with 17 bases between the two ends. CDR3 length: 14 residues. The CDR3 spells CAGSPPGYNYGYTF. CDR3 DNA sequence: TGTGCCGGCAGCCCCCCGGGCTATAACTATGGCTACACCTTC. The variable domain in full, completed from reference TRBV19 and TRBJ1-2, reads DGGITQSPKYLFRKEGQNVTLSCEQNLNHDAMYWYRQDPGQGLRLIYYSQIVNDFQKGDIAEGYSVSREKKESFPLTVTSAQKNPTAFYLCAGSPPGYNYGYTFGSGTRLTVV.

The chain combines TRBV15 with TRBJ2-7; the D is unclear. CDR1 LNHNV and CDR2 YYDKDF come from the germline V gene (reference sequence). CDR3 size: 16 residues. Trimming left V 1 base short and J 3 bases short, with 16 bases between. The CDR3 loop is CATSRARIPPRYEQYF. CDR3 in DNA: TGTGCCACCAGCAGAGCCCGAATCCCCCCTCGCTACGAGCAGTACTTC.

Note on this clonotype: Mismatch with germline at one junction end may stem from a read error. The chain has TRBV5-1 and TRBJ1-2; 8 nucleotides agree with TRBD1. Germline CDR1 SGHRS, CDR2 YFSETQ. CDR3 size: 16 residues. The CDR3 is CASSQPGQGGTYGCTF. In DNA, the CDR3 is TGCGCCAGCAGCCAACCTGGACAGGGAGGAACCTATGGCTGCACCTTC.

In the case of this clonotype: Just one base apart from a much larger clone, this may be a read error. The chain joins TRBV20-1 to TRBJ2-2, with 9 bases matching TRBD1. The germline V gene encodes CDR1 DFQATT and CDR2 SNEGSKA (reference sequence). Trimming at V came to 6 bases and at J to 9 bases, leaving 17 bases not matched to a gene. The CDR3 consists of 16 residues. CDR3 DNA: TGCAGTGCCCTGAAGGGGACAGGGTTTGTTCTCCGGGAGCTGTTTTTT. Protein: CSALKGTGFVLRELFF.